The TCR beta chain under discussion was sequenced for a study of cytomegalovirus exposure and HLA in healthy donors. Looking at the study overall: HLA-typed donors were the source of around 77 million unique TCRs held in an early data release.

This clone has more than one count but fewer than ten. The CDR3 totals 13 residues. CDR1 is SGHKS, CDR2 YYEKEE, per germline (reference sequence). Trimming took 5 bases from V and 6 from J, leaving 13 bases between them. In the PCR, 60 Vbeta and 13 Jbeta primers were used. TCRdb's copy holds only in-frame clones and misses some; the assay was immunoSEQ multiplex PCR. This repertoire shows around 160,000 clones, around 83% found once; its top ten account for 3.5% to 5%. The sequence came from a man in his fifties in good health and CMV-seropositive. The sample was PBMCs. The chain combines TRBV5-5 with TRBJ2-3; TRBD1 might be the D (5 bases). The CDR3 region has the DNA TGTGCCAGCAGACTCACTTCAGGGGATACGCAGTATTTT. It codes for CASRLTSGDTQYF.